The rows below give T cell receptor beta chains drawn from one sample of a study of OX40 agonist ivuxolimab in advanced cancers. The assay was immunoSEQ multiplex PCR, and TCRdb's table has in-frame clones only and misses some. The sample has 80,000 to 95,000 clones, around 92% seen once. Sequences were derived from CD4+ or CD8+ T cells sorted from blood, sampled in a trial of the OX40 agonist ivuxolimab. The receptor set was obtained from an adult with an advanced solid tumor such as melanoma, head and neck, liver or kidney cancer. Both conserved end residues are trimmed from each CDR3.

TRBV20-1,TRBJ1-2,SAGQGHGYT
TRBV18,TRBJ2-1,ASSPMTGSDEQF
TRBV9,TRBJ1-4,ASSVALGVSTNEKLF
TRBV2,TRBJ2-6,ASCVGQGSSGANVLT
TRBV5-4,TRBJ1-1,ASSLTRPANTEAF
TRBV9,TRBJ2-7,ASSQGDISYEQY
TRBV7-9,TRBJ2-3,ASSLWVLAGDGTDTQY
TRBV11-3,TRBJ1-2,ASSLAGTGNYGYT
TRBV5-1,TRBJ2-1,ASSAGLAGGGEQF
TRBV2,TRBJ2-1,ASSRAVGVNEQF
TRBV27,TRBJ2-1,ASSRRPDIGLFNEQF
TRBV5-1,TRBJ2-1,ASSSRDYLNEQF
TRBV7-9,TRBJ2-3,ASSLGAGELTDTQY
TRBV7-3,TRBJ2-1,ASSSEREGYNEQF
TRBV7-9,TRBJ1-2,ASSLEGAGDGVGYT
TRBV7-2,TRBJ2-6,ASSPSGGGAGANVLT
TRBV6-1,TRBJ2-7,ASSGTGTVSYEQY
TRBV18,TRBJ2-4,ASSPGQENIQY
TRBV4-2,TRBJ2-7,ASSRTGTSGSYEQY
TRBV6-6,TRBJ2-7,ASSYSIQGAHEQY
TRBV7-3,TRBJ1-1,ASSSWTGGRGAEAF
TRBV19,TRBJ1-5,ASSNGARAHQPQH
TRBV6-6,TRBJ2-7,ASSFEQGRIYEQY
TRBV5-1,TRBJ2-5,ASSLAAMYGETQY
TRBV5-4,TRBJ2-7,ASSNTLTQGREQY
TRBV5-8,TRBJ2-1,ASSATRQHGGEQF
TRBV7-9,TRBJ1-1,ASSPQPGSDEAF
TRBV6-1,TRBJ2-7,ASSEPWYEQY
TRBV15,TRBJ1-1,ATSRGGGGSNTEAF
TRBV11-3,TRBJ2-7,ASNSKTSGYEQY
TRBV6-1,TRBJ2-1,ASSESPSGDLYNEQF
TRBV6-5,TRBJ2-3,ASTLAGADTQY
TRBV15,TRBJ1-3,ATSTPVGVSSGNTIY
TRBV9,TRBJ2-2,ASTPQLPANTGELF
TRBV4-2,TRBJ1-1,ASRNPASMNTEAF
TRBV6-1,TRBJ2-1,ASSSVGSNEQF
TRBV4-1,TRBJ1-3,ASSQDPGGGNTIY
TRBV2,TRBJ2-5,ASSRSETQY
TRBV2,TRBJ1-3,ASTRGRMQSSGNTIY
TRBV10-2,TRBJ2-1,ASAGTRLPRPEQF
TRBV10-1,TRBJ1-1,ASSEGGIANTEAF
TRBV6-4,TRBJ2-3,ASSPGAGLSDTQY
TRBV6-5,TRBJ2-3,ASRLAGTYSDTQY
TRBV5-1,TRBJ2-1,ASSLNPGLAGVGSSYNEQF
TRBV29-1,TRBJ2-5,SVEDLAGRGETQY
TRBV6-5,TRBJ1-3,ASSPRDNSGNTIY
TRBV5-6,TRBJ2-6,ASSLVATLSSGANVLT
TRBV5-1,TRBJ1-3,ASSFKGPGNTIY
TRBV30,TRBJ2-7,AWTETGRHEQY